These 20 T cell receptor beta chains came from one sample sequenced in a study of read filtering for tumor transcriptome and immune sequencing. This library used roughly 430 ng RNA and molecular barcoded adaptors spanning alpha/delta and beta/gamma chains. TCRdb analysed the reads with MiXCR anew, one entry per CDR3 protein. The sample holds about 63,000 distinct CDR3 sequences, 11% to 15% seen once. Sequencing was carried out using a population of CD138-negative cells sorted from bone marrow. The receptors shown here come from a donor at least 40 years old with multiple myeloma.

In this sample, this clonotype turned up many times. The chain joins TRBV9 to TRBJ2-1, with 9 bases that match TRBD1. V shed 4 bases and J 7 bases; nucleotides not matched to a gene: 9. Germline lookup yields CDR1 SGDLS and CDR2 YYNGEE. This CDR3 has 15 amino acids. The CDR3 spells CASSSTGTGINEQFF. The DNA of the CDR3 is TGTGCCAGCAGCTCAACCGGGACAGGGATTAATGAGCAGTTCTTC.

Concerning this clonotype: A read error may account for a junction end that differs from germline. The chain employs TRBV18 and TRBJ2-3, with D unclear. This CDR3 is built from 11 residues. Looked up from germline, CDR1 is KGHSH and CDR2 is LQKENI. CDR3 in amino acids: CASAKQDTPYF. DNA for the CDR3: TGCGCCAGCGCAAAGCAAGATACGCCGTATTTT.

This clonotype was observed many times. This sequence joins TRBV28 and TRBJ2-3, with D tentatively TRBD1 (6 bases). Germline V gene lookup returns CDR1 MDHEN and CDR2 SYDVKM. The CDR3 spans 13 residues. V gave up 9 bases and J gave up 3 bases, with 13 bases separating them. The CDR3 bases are TGTGCCAGTCTCGACAGGATGACAGATACGCAGTATTTT. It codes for CASLDRMTDTQYF.

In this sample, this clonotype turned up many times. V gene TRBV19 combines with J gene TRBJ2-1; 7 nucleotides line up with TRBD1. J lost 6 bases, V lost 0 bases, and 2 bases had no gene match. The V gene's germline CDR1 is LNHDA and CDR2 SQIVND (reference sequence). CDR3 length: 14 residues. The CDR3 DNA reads TGTGCCAGTAGTATAGACGCAGGGGGCAATGAGCAGTTCTTC. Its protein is CASSIDAGGNEQFF.

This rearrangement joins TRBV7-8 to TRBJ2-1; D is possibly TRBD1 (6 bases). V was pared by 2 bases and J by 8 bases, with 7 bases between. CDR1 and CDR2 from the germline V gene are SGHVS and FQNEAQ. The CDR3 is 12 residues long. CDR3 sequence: CASSLSGDEQFF. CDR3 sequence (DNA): TGTGCCAGCAGCTTATCAGGGGATGAGCAGTTCTTC. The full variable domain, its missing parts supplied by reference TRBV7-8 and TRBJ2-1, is GAGVSQSPRYKVAKRGQDVALRCDPISGHVSLFWYQQALGQGPEFLTYFQNEAQLDKSGLPSDRFFAERPEGSVSTLKIQRTQQEDSAVYLCASSLSGDEQFFGPGTRLTVL.

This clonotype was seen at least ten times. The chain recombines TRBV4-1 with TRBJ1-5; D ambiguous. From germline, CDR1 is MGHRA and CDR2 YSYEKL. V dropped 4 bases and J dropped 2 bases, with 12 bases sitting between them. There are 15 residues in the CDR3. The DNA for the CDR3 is TGCGCCAGCAGCCTCCAGAGATTTGGCAATCAGCCCCAGCATTTT. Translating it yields CASSLQRFGNQPQHF.

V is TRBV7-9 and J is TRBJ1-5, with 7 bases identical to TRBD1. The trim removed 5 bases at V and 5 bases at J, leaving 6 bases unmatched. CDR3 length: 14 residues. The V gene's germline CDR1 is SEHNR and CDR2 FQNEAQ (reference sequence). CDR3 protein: CASSVDREDQPQHF. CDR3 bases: TGTGCCAGCAGCGTCGACAGGGAGGATCAGCCCCAGCATTTT.

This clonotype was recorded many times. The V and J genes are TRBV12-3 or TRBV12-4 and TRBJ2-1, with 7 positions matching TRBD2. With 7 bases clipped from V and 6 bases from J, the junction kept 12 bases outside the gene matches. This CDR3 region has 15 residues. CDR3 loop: CASTTTGLSFNEQFF. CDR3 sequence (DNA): TGTGCCAGCACCACGACGGGACTATCATTCAATGAGCAGTTCTTC.

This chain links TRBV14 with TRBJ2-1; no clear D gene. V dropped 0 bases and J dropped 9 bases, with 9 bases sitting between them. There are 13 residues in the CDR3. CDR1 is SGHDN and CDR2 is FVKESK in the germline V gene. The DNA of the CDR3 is TGTGCCAGCAGCCAAGAACGTGTGGGTGAGCAGTTCTTC. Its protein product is CASSQERVGEQFF.

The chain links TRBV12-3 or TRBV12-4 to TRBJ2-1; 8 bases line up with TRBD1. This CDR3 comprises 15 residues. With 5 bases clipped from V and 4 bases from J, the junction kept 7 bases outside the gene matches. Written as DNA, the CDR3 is TGTGCCAGCAGTGACCGGGACAGGAGTTACAATGAGCAGTTCTTC. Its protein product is CASSDRDRSYNEQFF.

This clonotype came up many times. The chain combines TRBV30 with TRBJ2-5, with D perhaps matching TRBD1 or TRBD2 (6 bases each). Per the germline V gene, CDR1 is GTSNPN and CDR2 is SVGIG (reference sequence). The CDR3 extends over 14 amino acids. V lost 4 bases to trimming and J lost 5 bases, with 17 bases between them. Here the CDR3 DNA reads TGTGCCTGGAATCCAGCCGGGGGCGGGGAGACCCAGTACTTC. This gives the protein CAWNPAGGGETQYF. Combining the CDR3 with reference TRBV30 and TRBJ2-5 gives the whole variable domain SQTIHQWPATLVQPVGSPLSLECTVEGTSNPNLYWYRQAAGRGLQLLFYSVGIGQISSEVPQNLSASRPQDRQFILSSKKLLLSDSGFYLCAWNPAGGGETQYFGPGTRLLVL.

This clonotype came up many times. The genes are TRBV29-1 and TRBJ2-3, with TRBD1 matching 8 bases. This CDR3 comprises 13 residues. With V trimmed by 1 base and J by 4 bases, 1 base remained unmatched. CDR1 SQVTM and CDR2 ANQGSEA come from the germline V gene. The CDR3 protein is CSVEVTGADTQYF. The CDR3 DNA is TGCAGCGTTGAAGTGACAGGGGCAGATACGCAGTATTTT.

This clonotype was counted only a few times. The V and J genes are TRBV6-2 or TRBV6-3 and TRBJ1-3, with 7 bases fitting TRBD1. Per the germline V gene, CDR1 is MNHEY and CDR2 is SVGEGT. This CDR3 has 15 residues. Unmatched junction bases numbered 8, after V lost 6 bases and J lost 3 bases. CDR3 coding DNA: TGTGCCAGCAGCTGGACAGGTCGACTTGGAAACACCATATATTTT. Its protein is CASSWTGRLGNTIYF.

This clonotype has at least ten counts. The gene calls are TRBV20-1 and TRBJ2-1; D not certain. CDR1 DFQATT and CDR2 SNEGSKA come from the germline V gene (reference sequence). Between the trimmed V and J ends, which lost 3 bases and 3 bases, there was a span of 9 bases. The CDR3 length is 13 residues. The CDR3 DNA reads TGCAGTGCTAGGGGGTGGGGCTACAATGAGCAGTTCTTC. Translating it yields CSARGWGYNEQFF.

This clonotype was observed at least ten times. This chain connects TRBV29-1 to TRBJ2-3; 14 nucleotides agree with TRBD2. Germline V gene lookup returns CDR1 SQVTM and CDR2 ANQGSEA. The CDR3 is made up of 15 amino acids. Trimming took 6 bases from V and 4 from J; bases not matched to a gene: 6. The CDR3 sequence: CSVAGTSGSSDTQYF. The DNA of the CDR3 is TGCAGCGTCGCGGGGACTAGCGGGAGCTCAGATACGCAGTATTTT.

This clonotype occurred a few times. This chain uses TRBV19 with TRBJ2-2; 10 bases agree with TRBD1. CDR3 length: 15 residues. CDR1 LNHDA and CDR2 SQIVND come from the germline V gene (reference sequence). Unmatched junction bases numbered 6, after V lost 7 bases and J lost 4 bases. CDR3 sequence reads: CASTVGQGITGELFF. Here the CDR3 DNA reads TGTGCCAGTACCGTGGGACAGGGGATCACCGGGGAGCTGTTTTTT.

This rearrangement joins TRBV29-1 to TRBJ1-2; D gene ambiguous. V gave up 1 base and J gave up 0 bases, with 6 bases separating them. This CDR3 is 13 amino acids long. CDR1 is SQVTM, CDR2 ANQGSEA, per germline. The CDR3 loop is CSVEVRANYGYTF. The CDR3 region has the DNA TGCAGCGTTGAAGTGAGGGCTAACTATGGCTACACCTTC.

This chain's CDR3 is CASSLGVLRDHRVEQYF. As DNA, the CDR3 is TGTGCCAGCAGCTTAGGGGTCCTAAGAGACCACAGGGTCGAGCAGTACTTC. The chain is built from TRBV7-2 and TRBJ2-7; perhaps TRBD1 as D (6 bases). Germline V gives CDR1 SGHTA, CDR2 FQGNSA. The CDR3 length is 17 residues. V was clipped by 1 base and J by 6 bases, with 22 bases between them.

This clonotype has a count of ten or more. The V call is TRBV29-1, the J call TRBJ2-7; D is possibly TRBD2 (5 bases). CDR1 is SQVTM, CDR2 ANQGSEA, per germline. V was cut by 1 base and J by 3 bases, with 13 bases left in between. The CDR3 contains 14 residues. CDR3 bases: TGCAGCGTTGAAGGCAGCATAGGGAGCTACGAGCAGTACTTC. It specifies CSVEGSIGSYEQYF.

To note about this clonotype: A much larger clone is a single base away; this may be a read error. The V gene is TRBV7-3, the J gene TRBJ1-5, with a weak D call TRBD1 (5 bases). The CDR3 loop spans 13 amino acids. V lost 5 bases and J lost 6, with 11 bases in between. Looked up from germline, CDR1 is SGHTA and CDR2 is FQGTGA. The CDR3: CASSRGVSQPQHF. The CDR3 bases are TGTGCCAGCAGCAGAGGGGTTAGTCAGCCCCAGCATTTT.